A single sample is the source of the 11 T cell receptor beta chains below, sequenced in a study of human T cells and chemical hapten exposure. TCRdb used MiXCR to reprocess the RACE reads, holding one entry per CDR3 protein. The sample includes 75,000 to 90,000 distinct CDR3 sequences, roughly 10% of them seen just once. Time point described: patch test 1, 2 weeks after DPC sensitization. Noted treatment: therapeutic diphenylcyclopropenone sensitization with weekly scalp DPC. Sequenced material: whole blood, taken in connection with sensitization to the hapten diphenylcyclopropenone (DPC). The origin of the receptors is a woman in her fifties or sixties with alopecia areata. Some clones in this sample may be carry-over from other donors' samples.

This clonotype was seen at least ten times. The chain carries TRBV7-2 and TRBJ2-1, with a possible D match to TRBD1 (6 bases). V was trimmed by 5 bases and J by 15 bases, leaving 17 bases between them. The CDR3 runs 12 residues. CDR1 is SGHTA, CDR2 FQGNSA, per germline. CDR3 sequence reads: CASSRDTGIPFF. The CDR3 bases are TGTGCCAGCAGCAGGGACACCGGTATTCCGTTCTTC.

V usage is TRBV4-1 and J usage is TRBJ2-7, with TRBD1 matching 7 bases. Trimming cost V 1 base and J 2 bases; bases outside gene matches: 8. The CDR3 sequence is 16 residues long. CDR1 and CDR2 from the germline V gene are MGHRA and YSYEKL. CDR3 loop: CASSQASQGKAYEQYF. DNA of the CDR3: TGCGCCAGCAGCCAAGCGTCACAGGGGAAAGCCTACGAGCAGTACTTC.

Ten or more counts support this clonotype. The genes are TRBV12-3 or TRBV12-4 and TRBJ1-6; no firm D call. V gave up 3 bases and J gave up 0 bases, with 9 bases separating them. The CDR3 length is 16 residues. CDR3 protein: CASSLFQSSYNSPLHF. CDR3 nucleotides: TGTGCCAGCAGTTTGTTCCAGAGCTCCTATAATTCACCCCTCCACTTT.

The rearrangement uses TRBV12-3 or TRBV12-4 and TRBJ2-2, with 7 bases aligning to TRBD1. The J segment lost 1 base and the V segment lost 6 bases, leaving 5 bases of the junction unmatched. The CDR3 covers 15 residues. CDR3 coding DNA: TGTGCCAGCAGGCCGGGACAGAGGAACACCGGGGAGCTGTTTTTT. The encoded protein is CASRPGQRNTGELFF.

This clonotype has only a few counts. The J gene is TRBJ2-6, the V gene TRBV7-8; 9 positions agree with TRBD1. The CDR3 consists of 17 residues. In germline, CDR1 is SGHVS, CDR2 FQNEAQ. V was clipped by 4 bases and J by 3 bases; unmatched bases: 7. The DNA for the CDR3 is TGTGCCAGCAGCTATTACCGGGACAGGGTTGGGGCCAACGTCCTGACTTTC. This gives the protein CASSYYRDRVGANVLTF.

This clonotype appeared many times. V usage is TRBV18 and J usage is TRBJ1-3, with TRBD1 as a possible D gene (5 bases). The V and J ends lost 0 bases and 7 bases respectively, with 19 bases between them. CDR3 length: 17 amino acids. CDR1 and CDR2 from the germline V gene are KGHSH and LQKENI. CDR3 in amino acids: CASSPPVEGWPRNTIYF. The DNA for the CDR3 is TGTGCCAGCTCACCACCGGTGGAGGGGTGGCCACGGAACACCATATATTTT.

The chain employs TRBV18 and TRBJ1-6; D ambiguous. The CDR3 is made up of 13 amino acids. Between the trimmed V and J ends, which lost 2 bases and 17 bases, there was a span of 16 bases. From germline, CDR1 is KGHSH and CDR2 LQKENI. The chain's CDR3 is CASSPMASQRVHF. As DNA, the CDR3 is TGTGCCAGCTCACCAATGGCCAGCCAGAGGGTCCACTTT.

This clonotype was recorded a few times. The chain couples TRBV12-3 or TRBV12-4 to TRBJ1-3, with D possibly being TRBD1 (5 bases). There are 18 residues in the CDR3. V lost 4 bases and J lost 1, with 20 bases in between. The CDR3 protein is CASSYRREGHGSGNTIYF. As DNA, the CDR3 is TGTGCCAGCAGTTACAGACGGGAGGGGCATGGGTCTGGAAACACCATATATTTT.

J is TRBJ2-6 and V is TRBV7-3, with D uncertain. Germline CDR1 is SGHTA and CDR2 is FQGTGA. V gave up 3 bases and J gave up 0 bases, with 3 bases separating them. This CDR3 has 14 amino acids. This chain's CDR3 is CASSFTSGANVLTF. The CDR3 region has the DNA TGTGCCAGCAGCTTCACCTCTGGGGCCAACGTCCTGACTTTC. Filled out from reference TRBV7-3 and TRBJ2-6, the complete variable domain reads GAGVSQTPSNKVTEKGKYVELRCDPISGHTALYWYRQSLGQGPEFLIYFQGTGAADDSGLPNDRFFAVRPEGSVSTLKIQRTERGDSAVYLCASSFTSGANVLTFGAGSRLTVL.

The chain has TRBV20-1 and TRBJ2-3, with TRBD2 matching 11 bases. V dropped 6 bases and J dropped 4; count of bases not matched to a gene: 9. The germline V gene has CDR1 DFQATT and CDR2 SNEGSKA (reference sequence). CDR3 size: 15 residues. CDR3 sequence (DNA): TGCAGTGCAAGGGACCTAGCGGGGGGCGCAGATACGCAGTATTTT. It codes for CSARDLAGGADTQYF.

This clonotype has a count of ten or more. The gene calls are TRBV6-5 and TRBJ2-7; 7 bases match TRBD1. Germline-derived CDR1 and CDR2 are MNHEY and SVGAGI. The trim removed 7 bases at V and 1 base at J, leaving 4 bases unmatched. CDR3 size: 13 residues. The CDR3 region has the DNA TGTGCCAGCACCCCGACAGGGTCCTACGAGCAGTACTTC. Protein product: CASTPTGSYEQYF.